These 23 T cell receptor beta chains originate from one sample sequenced in a study of T cell changes during pregnancy in multiple sclerosis. Data came from immunoSEQ multiplex PCR; TCRdb stores just in-frame clones and leaves some out. Of over 40,000 clones in the sample, 85% to 95% were seen once. The sequences come from CD4+ T cells from peripheral blood mononuclear cells, collected in the second trimester of pregnancy. Receptors originate from a female donor with multiple sclerosis, enrolled in a pregnancy study.

The V and J genes are TRBV19 and TRBJ1-6; the D is unclear. The CDR3 is made up of 16 amino acids. V lost 4 bases and J 0 bases, leaving 10 bases between the germline ends. Per the germline V gene, CDR1 is LNHDA and CDR2 is SQIVND (reference sequence). CDR3 residues: CASSKDLSSYNSPLHF. CDR3 in DNA: TGTGCCAGTAGTAAGGACTTGAGCTCCTATAATTCACCCCTCCACTTT.

The V and J genes are TRBV9 and TRBJ2-7; perhaps TRBD2 as D (6 bases). The CDR3 is 13 residues long. Germline V CDR1 and CDR2: SGDLS, YYNGEE. Trimming stripped 3 bases from V and 7 bases from J, with 14 bases between. The CDR3 DNA is TGTGCCAGCAGCGAAAGACTAGTAGATGAGCAGTACTTC. Its translation: CASSERLVDEQYF.

The gene calls are TRBV7-2 and TRBJ1-5; unclear D gene. V shed 1 base and J shed 5 bases, with 9 bases lying between them. Germline CDR1 SGHTA, CDR2 FQGNSA. The CDR3 is made up of 14 amino acids. Here the CDR3 reads CASSLVRADQPQHF. CDR3 sequence (DNA): TGTGCCAGCAGCTTAGTCCGTGCGGATCAGCCCCAGCATTTT.

The chain links TRBV13 to TRBJ1-2; 7 positions agree with TRBD1. The length of the CDR3 is 13 residues. V gave up 4 bases and J gave up 5 bases; unmatched junction bases: 4. In germline, CDR1 is PRHDT, CDR2 FYEKMQ (reference sequence). The CDR3 DNA follows: TGTGCCAGCAGCTCGACAGGGACGTATGGCTACACCTTC. Its translation: CASSSTGTYGYTF.

The chain couples TRBV5-1 to TRBJ2-7; 7 nucleotides agree with TRBD1. Trimming at V came to 4 bases and at J to 0 bases, leaving 4 bases not matched to a gene. CDR1 and CDR2 (germline): SGHRS, YFSETQ. The CDR3 covers 14 residues. Here the CDR3 DNA reads TGCGCCAGCAGCACCCGGGACAGCTCCTACGAGCAGTACTTC. It encodes CASSTRDSSYEQYF. Combining the CDR3 with reference TRBV5-1 and TRBJ2-7 gives the whole variable domain KAGVTQTPRYLIKTRGQQVTLSCSPISGHRSVSWYQQTPGQGLQFLFEYFSETQRNKGNFPGRFSGRQFSNSRSEMNVSTLELGDSALYLCASSTRDSSYEQYFGPGTRLTVT.

The gene calls are TRBV5-8 and TRBJ2-7; 7 bases are a match to TRBD1. V shed 4 bases and J 2 bases; nucleotides not matched to a gene: 12. The CDR3 is 16 amino acids. From germline, CDR1 is SGHTS and CDR2 YDEGEE. The CDR3, as DNA: TGTGCCAGCAGCACTAAGCCGGTGGGACAGCCCTACGAGCAGTACTTC. Protein sequence: CASSTKPVGQPYEQYF.

CDR3 amino acids: CASSLAPWTGHRDEQYF. The CDR3 DNA is TGTGCCAGCAGCTTAGCTCCGTGGACAGGGCATCGCGACGAGCAGTACTTC. The V gene is TRBV11-2, the J gene TRBJ2-7; 8 positions agree with TRBD1. The V gene's germline CDR1 is SGHAT and CDR2 FQNNGV. The CDR3 covers 17 residues. The trim removed 1 base at V and 5 bases at J, leaving 13 bases unmatched.

The gene calls are TRBV10-3 and TRBJ1-1; 8 bases are shared with TRBD1. Trimming took 8 bases from V and 9 from J; bases not matched to a gene: 17. This CDR3 is built from 15 residues. Germline V gives CDR1 ENHRY, CDR2 SYGVKD. The chain's CDR3 is CAILDRVGIGNQAFF. CDR3 DNA sequence: TGTGCCATCCTGGACAGGGTGGGGATCGGCAACCAAGCTTTCTTT.

The chain is built from TRBV7-2 and TRBJ1-2; 9 bases line up with TRBD1. V lost 5 bases and J lost 4; bases outside the gene matches: 14. The germline CDR1 and CDR2 sequences are SGHTA and FQGNSA. The CDR3 length is 17 residues. The CDR3, as DNA: TGTGCCAGCAGCCCAGGGACAGGGAAAGGGAACCGCTATGGCTACACCTTC. Protein sequence: CASSPGTGKGNRYGYTF. The entire variable domain, with the rest obtained from reference TRBV7-2 and TRBJ1-2, is as follows: GAGVSQSPSNKVTEKGKDVELRCDPISGHTALYWYRQSLGQGLEFLIYFQGNSAPDKSGLPSDRFSAERTGGSVSTLTIQRTQQEDSAVYLCASSPGTGKGNRYGYTFGSGTRLTVV.

The rearrangement uses TRBV30 and TRBJ1-3; D gene ambiguous. V was clipped by 8 bases and J by 1 base, with 12 bases between them. This CDR3 spans 13 amino acids. The germline V gene encodes CDR1 GTSNPN and CDR2 SVGIG (reference sequence). The CDR3 nucleotides are TGTGCCGTTGCGACGGGGTCTGGAAACACCATATATTTT. It codes for CAVATGSGNTIYF. The whole variable domain, filled in from reference TRBV30 and TRBJ1-3, reads SQTIHQWPATLVQPVGSPLSLECTVEGTSNPNLYWYRQAAGRGLQLLFYSVGIGQISSEVPQNLSASRPQDRQFILSSKKLLLSDSGFYLCAVATGSGNTIYFGEGSWLTVV.

This chain joins TRBV19 and TRBJ1-1, with D perhaps TRBD1 (6 bases). The CDR3 covers 15 residues. V was clipped by 7 bases and J by 11 bases, with 26 bases between them. Per the germline V gene, CDR1 is LNHDA and CDR2 is SQIVND (reference sequence). In nucleotides, the CDR3 is TGTGCCAGTACCGCCGGTAGGGGGACATGGTTTCGGGCTTTCTTT. Protein product: CASTAGRGTWFRAFF.

The chain uses TRBV5-4 and TRBJ2-1; 9 nucleotides align to TRBD2. From germline, CDR1 is SGHNT and CDR2 YYREEE (reference sequence). The CDR3 covers 17 residues. With V trimmed by 4 bases and J by 5 bases, 13 bases remained unmatched. Here the CDR3 DNA reads TGTGCCAGCAGCCCTGGGACTAGCCGGGCGGTCAACAATGAGCAGTTCTTC. This codes for CASSPGTSRAVNNEQFF. The whole variable domain, remainder taken from reference TRBV5-4 and TRBJ2-1, is ETGVTQSPTHLIKTRGQQVTLRCSSQSGHNTVSWYQQALGQGPQFIFQYYREEENGRGNFPPRFSGLQFPNYSSELNVNALELDDSALYLCASSPGTSRAVNNEQFFGPGTRLTVL.

The gene calls are TRBV7-2 and TRBJ2-3; D might be TRBD1 (5 bases). V lost 5 bases to trimming and J lost 4 bases, with 13 bases between them. Germline CDR1 SGHTA, CDR2 FQGNSA. The CDR3 is made up of 14 amino acids. As DNA, the CDR3 is TGTGCCAGCAGCCTCAGGGCAATCCCAGATACGCAGTATTTT. Its translation is CASSLRAIPDTQYF.

The gene calls are TRBV6-1 and TRBJ1-2, with 10 nucleotides matching TRBD1. The CDR3 contains 15 residues. Germline values: CDR1 MNHNS, CDR2 SASEGT. Trimming took 3 bases from V and 5 from J; bases not matched to a gene: 6. The CDR3 sequence is CASSEDGQGVYGYTF. The DNA of the CDR3 is TGTGCCAGCAGTGAGGACGGACAGGGGGTATATGGCTACACCTTC.

The rearrangement joins TRBV7-2 to TRBJ1-5; D gene ambiguous. This CDR3 has 15 residues. Germline-derived CDR1 and CDR2 are SGHTA and FQGNSA. Trimming cost V 1 base and J 6 bases, with 13 bases left between them. In DNA form, the CDR3 reads TGTGCCAGCAGCTTAGGGAGCCGGGAGCGTCAGCCCCAGCATTTT. This translates into CASSLGSRERQPQHF.

This clone has just one count. The V call is TRBV6-5, the J call TRBJ2-7; D might be TRBD1 (6 bases). Germline values: CDR1 MNHEY, CDR2 SVGAGI. The V end was cut by 6 bases, the J end by 4 bases, with 10 bases between. The CDR3 extends over 12 amino acids. The CDR3 sequence is CASRDSSYEQYF. CDR3 bases: TGTGCCAGCAGGGACAGCTCGTACGAGCAGTACTTC.

The genes are TRBV27 and TRBJ1-1; D gene uncertain. This CDR3 is 11 amino acids long. From germline, CDR1 is MNHEY and CDR2 SMNVEV (reference sequence). V lost 5 bases and J lost 7, with 8 bases in between. CDR3 residues: CASSKPGEAFF. The CDR3 DNA follows: TGTGCCAGCAGTAAGCCGGGTGAAGCTTTCTTT.

The chain combines TRBV7-3 with TRBJ1-5; D is perhaps TRBD1 (5 bases). The CDR3 is 15 amino acids. CDR1 is SGHTA and CDR2 is FQGTGA in the germline V gene. Between the trimmed V and J ends, which lost 0 bases and 5 bases, there was a span of 11 bases. CDR3 region: CASSLTQGEDQPQHF. DNA of the CDR3: TGTGCCAGCAGCTTAACCCAGGGTGAGGATCAGCCCCAGCATTTT.

This chain connects TRBV18 to TRBJ2-3; D is uncertain. Trimming removed 6 bases at V and 6 bases at J, with 10 bases between. CDR3 size: 12 residues. Germline CDR1 and CDR2: KGHSH and LQKENI. The chain's CDR3 is CASSARRDTQYF. The CDR3 bases are TGTGCCAGCTCGGCTAGAAGGGATACGCAGTATTTT.

This sequence joins TRBV19 and TRBJ1-1; D uncertain. Germline V CDR1 and CDR2: LNHDA, SQIVND (reference sequence). The CDR3 has 16 residues. V was pared by 2 bases and J by 8 bases, with 21 bases between. CDR3 DNA: TGTGCCAGTAGTATAATGGCGGGCAGCGGGGTTTCAGAAGCTTTCTTT. Amino acid sequence: CASSIMAGSGVSEAFF.

The V call is TRBV6-1, the J call TRBJ2-1; 8 nucleotides align to TRBD2. CDR1 is MNHNS and CDR2 is SASEGT in the germline V gene. After removal of 2 bases from V and 6 bases from J, the junction contained 6 bases not matched to a gene. The CDR3 is 15 residues long. In DNA form, the CDR3 reads TGTGCCAGCAGTGAATACGGGAGGGCTGGCAATGAGCAGTTCTTC. Translated: CASSEYGRAGNEQFF.

The J gene is TRBJ2-7, the V gene TRBV7-9, with 9 bases that match TRBD2. J lost 11 bases, V lost 5 bases, and 16 bases had no gene match. The CDR3 contains 15 residues. The germline V gene encodes CDR1 SEHNR and CDR2 FQNEAQ (reference sequence). The CDR3 nucleotides read TGTGCCAGCAGCCCAAAAACCGGCGGGGGGGCGTTTAAGTACTTC. Its protein is CASSPKTGGGAFKYF.

The chain couples TRBV18 to TRBJ1-2; unclear D gene. The CDR3 is 16 residues long. Deletions cut 1 base from V and 2 bases from J, with 14 bases between. Looked up from germline, CDR1 is KGHSH and CDR2 is LQKENI. CDR3 amino acids: CASSPLPVGSNYGYTF. CDR3 in DNA: TGTGCCAGCTCACCACTCCCCGTCGGGTCCAACTATGGCTACACCTTC.